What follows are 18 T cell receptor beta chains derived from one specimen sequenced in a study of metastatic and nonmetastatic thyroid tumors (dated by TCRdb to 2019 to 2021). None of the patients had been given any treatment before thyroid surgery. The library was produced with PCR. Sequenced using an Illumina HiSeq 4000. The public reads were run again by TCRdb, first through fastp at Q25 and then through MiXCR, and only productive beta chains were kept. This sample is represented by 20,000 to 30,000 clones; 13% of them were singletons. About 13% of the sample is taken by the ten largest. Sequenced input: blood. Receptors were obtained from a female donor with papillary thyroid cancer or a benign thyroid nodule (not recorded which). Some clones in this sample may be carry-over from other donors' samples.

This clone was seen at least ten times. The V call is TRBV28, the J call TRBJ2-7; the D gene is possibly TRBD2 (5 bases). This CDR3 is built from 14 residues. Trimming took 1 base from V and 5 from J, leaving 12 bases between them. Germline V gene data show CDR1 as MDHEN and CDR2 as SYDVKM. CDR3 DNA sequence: TGTGCCAGCAGTTTATTGGCTAGCTTCAACGAGCAGTACTTC. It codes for CASSLLASFNEQYF.

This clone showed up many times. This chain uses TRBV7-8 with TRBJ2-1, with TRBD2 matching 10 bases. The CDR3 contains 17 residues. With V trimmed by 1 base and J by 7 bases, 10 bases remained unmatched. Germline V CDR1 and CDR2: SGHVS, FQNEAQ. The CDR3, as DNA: TGTGCCAGCAGCTTAGTTCCTGGGACTAGCGCGAAGAATGAGCAGTTCTTC. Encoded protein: CASSLVPGTSAKNEQFF.

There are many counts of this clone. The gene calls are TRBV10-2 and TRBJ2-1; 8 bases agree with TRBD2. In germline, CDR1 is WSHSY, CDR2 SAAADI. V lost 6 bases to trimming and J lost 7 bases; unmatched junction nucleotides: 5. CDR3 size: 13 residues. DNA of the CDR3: TGCGCCAGCAGAGAGACTAGCGTTAATGAGCAGTTCTTC. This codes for CASRETSVNEQFF.

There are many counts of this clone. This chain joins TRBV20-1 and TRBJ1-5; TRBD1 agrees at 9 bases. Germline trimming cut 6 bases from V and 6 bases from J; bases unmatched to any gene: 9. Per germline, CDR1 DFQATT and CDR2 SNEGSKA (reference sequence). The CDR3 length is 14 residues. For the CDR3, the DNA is TGCAGTGCCAGGGACAGGGAGGACGGTCAGCCCCAGCATTTT. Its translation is CSARDREDGQPQHF.

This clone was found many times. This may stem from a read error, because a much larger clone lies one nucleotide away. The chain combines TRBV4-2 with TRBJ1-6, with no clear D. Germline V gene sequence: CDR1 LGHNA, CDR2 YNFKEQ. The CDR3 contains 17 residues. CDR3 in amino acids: CASSQGRSSFGSSPLRF. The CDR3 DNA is TGTGCCAGCAGCCAAGGGCGCTCTTCGTTCGGGAGTTCACCCCTCCGCTTT.

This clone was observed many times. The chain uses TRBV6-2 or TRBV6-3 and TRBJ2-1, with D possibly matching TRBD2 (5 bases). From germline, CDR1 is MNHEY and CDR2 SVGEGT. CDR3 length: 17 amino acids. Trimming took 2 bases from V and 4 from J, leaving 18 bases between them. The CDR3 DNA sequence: TGTGCCAGCAGTTACCGGTTGGAGACTAAAGGATACAATGAGCAGTTCTTC. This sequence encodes CASSYRLETKGYNEQFF.

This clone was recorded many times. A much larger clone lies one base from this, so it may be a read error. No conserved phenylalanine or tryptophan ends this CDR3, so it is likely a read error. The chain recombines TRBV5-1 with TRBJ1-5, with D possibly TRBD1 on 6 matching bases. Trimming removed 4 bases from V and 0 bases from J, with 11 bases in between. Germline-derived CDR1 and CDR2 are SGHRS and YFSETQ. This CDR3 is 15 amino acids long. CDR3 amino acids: CASSPGGASNQPQHS. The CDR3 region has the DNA TGCGCCAGCAGCCCGGGGGGGGCTAGCAATCAGCCCCAGCATTCT.

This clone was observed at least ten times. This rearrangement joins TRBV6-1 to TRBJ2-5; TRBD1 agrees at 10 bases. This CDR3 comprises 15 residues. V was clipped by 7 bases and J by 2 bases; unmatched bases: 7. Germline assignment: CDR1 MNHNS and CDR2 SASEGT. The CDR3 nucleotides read TGTGCCAGCATCCGGGACAGGGGTGGTCAAGAGACCCAGTACTTC. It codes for CASIRDRGGQETQYF.

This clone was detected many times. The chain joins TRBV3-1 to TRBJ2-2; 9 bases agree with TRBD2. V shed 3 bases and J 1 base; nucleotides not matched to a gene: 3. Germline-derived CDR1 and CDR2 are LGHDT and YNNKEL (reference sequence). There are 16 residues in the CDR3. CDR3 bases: TGTGCCAGCAGCCACGAGACTAGCGGGAACACCGGGGAGCTGTTTTTT. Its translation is CASSHETSGNTGELFF.

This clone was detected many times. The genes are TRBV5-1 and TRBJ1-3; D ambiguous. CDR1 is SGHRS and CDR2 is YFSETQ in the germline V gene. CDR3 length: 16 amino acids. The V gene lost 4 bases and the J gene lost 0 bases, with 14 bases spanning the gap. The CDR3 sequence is CASSPEPMNSGNTIYF. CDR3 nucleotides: TGCGCCAGCAGCCCAGAACCGATGAACTCTGGAAACACCATATATTTT.

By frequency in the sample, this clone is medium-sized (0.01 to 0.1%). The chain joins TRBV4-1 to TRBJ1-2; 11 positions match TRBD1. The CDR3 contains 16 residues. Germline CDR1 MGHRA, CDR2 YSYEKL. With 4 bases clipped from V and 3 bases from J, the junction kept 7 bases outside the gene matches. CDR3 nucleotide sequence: TGCGCCAGCAGCCTTACAAGGACAGGGGGCGACTATGGCTACACCTTC. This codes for CASSLTRTGGDYGYTF.

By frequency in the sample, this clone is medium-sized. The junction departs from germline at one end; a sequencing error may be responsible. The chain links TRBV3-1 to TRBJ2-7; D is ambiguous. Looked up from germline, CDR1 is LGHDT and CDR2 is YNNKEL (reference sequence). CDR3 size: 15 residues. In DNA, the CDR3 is TGTGCCAACAGCCAAGGCCGTTCTTCCTCCTACGAGCAGTACTTC. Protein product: CANSQGRSSSYEQYF.

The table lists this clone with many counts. CDR3 sequence reads: CASSSSWTQYF. The CDR3 region has the DNA TGTGCCAGCAGTTCCTCTTGGACCCAGTACTTC. The chain carries TRBV6-1 and TRBJ2-5; no reliable D call. The CDR3 totals 11 residues. The V gene's germline CDR1 is MNHNS and CDR2 SASEGT. Trimming took 5 bases from V and 7 from J, leaving 8 bases between them.

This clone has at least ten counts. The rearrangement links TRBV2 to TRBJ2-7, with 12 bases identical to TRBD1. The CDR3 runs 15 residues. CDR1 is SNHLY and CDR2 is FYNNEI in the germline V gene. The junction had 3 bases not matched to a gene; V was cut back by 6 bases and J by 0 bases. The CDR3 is CASRGQGAGSYEQYF. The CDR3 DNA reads TGTGCCAGCAGGGGACAGGGGGCGGGCTCCTACGAGCAGTACTTC.

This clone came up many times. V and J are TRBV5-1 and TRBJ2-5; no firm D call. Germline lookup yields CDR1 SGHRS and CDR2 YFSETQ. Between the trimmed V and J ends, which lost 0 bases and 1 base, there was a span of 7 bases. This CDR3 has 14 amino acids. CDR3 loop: CASSLAPGQETQYF. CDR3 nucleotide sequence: TGCGCCAGCAGCTTGGCTCCGGGCCAAGAGACCCAGTACTTC.

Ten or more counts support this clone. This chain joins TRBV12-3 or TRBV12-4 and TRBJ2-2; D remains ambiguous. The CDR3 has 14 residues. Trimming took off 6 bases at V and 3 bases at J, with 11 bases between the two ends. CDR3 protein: CASSPPRDTGELFF. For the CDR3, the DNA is TGTGCCAGCAGCCCCCCCCGCGACACCGGGGAGCTGTTTTTT.

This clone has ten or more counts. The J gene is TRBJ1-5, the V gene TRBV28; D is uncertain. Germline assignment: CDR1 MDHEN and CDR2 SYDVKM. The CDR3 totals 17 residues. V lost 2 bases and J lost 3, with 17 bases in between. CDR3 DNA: TGTGCCAGCAGTTTAAGACACTTGTTCACCACCAATCAGCCCCAGCATTTT. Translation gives CASSLRHLFTTNQPQHF.

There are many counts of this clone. As DNA, the CDR3 is TGTGCCAGCAGTCCCGGGAGGGGCAGCAATCAGCCCCAGCATTTT. Its protein is CASSPGRGSNQPQHF. This chain joins TRBV2 and TRBJ1-5; D is possibly TRBD1 (5 bases). The CDR3 sequence is 15 residues long. Deletions cut 5 bases from V and 1 base from J, with 12 bases between. CDR1 and CDR2 (germline): SNHLY, FYNNEI. The full variable domain, in which reference TRBV2 and TRBJ1-5 provide the parts outside the CDR3, is EPEVTQTPSHQVTQMGQEVILRCVPISNHLYFYWYRQILGQKVEFLVSFYNNEISEKSEIFDDQFSVERPDGSNFTLKIRSTKLEDSAMYFCASSPGRGSNQPQHFGDGTRLSIL.